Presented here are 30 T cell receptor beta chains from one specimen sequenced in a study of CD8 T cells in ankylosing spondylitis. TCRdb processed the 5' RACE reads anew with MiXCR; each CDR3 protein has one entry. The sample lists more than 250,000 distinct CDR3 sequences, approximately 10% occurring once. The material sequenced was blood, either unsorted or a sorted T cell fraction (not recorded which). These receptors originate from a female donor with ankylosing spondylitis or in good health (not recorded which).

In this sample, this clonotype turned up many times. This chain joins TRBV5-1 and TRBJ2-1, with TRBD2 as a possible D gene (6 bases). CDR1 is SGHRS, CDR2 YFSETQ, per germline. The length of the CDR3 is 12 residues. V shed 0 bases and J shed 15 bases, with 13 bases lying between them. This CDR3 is CASSLDRERWFF. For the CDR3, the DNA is TGCGCCAGCAGCTTGGATCGGGAGAGGTGGTTCTTC.

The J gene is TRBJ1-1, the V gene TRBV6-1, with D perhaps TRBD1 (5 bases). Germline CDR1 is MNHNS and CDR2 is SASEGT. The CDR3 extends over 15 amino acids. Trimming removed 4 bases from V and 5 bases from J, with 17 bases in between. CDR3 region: CASSGPRGGETEAFF. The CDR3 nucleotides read TGTGCCAGCAGTGGGCCCCGGGGAGGGGAGACTGAAGCTTTCTTT.

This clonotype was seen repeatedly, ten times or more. CDR3 bases: TGCGCCAGCAGCTTGGGAGGGGGATCTGGAAAACTGTTTTTT. Protein product: CASSLGGGSGKLFF. The chain employs TRBV5-1 and TRBJ1-4; D is perhaps TRBD1 (6 bases). The CDR3 extends over 14 amino acids. Germline lookup yields CDR1 SGHRS and CDR2 YFSETQ. Trimming removed 0 bases at V and 10 bases at J, with 13 bases between.

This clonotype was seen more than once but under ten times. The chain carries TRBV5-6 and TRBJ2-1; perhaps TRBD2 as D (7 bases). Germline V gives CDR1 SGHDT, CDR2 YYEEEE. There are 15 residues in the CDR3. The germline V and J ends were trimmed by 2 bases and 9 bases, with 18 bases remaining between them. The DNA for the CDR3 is TGTGCCAGCAGCTTAAGGGGAGGGGGGGCCCGTGAGCAGTTCTTC. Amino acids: CASSLRGGGAREQFF.

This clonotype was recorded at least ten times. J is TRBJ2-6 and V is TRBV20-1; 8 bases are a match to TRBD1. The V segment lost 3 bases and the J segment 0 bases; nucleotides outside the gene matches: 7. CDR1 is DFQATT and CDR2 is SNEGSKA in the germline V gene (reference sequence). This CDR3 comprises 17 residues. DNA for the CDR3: TGCAGTGCTAGCCCGGGACAGGAGCTCTCTGGGGCCAACGTCCTGACTTTC. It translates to CSASPGQELSGANVLTF.

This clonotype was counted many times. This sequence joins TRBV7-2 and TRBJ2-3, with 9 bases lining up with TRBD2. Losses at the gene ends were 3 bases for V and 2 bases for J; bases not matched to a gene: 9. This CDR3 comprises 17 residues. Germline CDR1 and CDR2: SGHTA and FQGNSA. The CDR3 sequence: CASSLEVLAGTTDTQYF. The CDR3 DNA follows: TGTGCCAGCAGCTTGGAGGTTCTAGCGGGGACCACAGATACGCAGTATTTT.

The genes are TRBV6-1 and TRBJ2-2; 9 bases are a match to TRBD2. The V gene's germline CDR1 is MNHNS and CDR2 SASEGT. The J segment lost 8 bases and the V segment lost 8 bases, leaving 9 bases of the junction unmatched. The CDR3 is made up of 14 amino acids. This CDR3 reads CASGRGGLWGELFF. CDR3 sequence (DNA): TGTGCCAGCGGGCGGGGGGGCTTGTGGGGGGAGCTGTTTTTT.

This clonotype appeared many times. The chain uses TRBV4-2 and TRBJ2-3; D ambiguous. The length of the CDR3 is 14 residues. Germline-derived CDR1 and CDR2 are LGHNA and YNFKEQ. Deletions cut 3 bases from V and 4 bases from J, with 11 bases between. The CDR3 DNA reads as TGTGCCAGCAGCCAGGAGACTTGGGCAGATACGCAGTATTTT. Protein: CASSQETWADTQYF.

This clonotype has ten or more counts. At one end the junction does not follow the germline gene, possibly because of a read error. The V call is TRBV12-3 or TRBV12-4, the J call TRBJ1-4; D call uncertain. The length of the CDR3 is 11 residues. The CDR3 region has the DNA TGTGCCAGCAGCTTAGGAGAAAAACTGTTTTTT. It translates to CASSLGEKLFF.

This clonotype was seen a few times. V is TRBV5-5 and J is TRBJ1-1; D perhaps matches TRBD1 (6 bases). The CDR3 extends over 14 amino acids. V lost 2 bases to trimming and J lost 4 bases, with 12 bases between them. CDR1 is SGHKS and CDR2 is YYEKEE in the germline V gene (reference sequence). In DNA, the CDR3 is TGTGCCAGCAGCTTTGGTACAGGGAGCACTGAAGCTTTCTTT. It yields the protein CASSFGTGSTEAFF.

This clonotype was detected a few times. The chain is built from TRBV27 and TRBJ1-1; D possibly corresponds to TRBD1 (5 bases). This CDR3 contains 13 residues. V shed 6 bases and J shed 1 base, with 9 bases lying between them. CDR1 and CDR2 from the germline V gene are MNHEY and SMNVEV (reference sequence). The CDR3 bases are TGTGCCAGCAGCAGGGCACGGAACACTGAAGCTTTCTTT. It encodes CASSRARNTEAFF.

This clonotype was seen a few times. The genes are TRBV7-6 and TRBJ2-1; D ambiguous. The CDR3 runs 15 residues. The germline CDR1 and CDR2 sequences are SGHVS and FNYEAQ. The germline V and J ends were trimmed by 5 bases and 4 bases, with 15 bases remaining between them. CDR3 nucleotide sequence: TGTGCCAGCAGCCCCTACGAAGTTCGGTACAATGAGCAGTTCTTC. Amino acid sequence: CASSPYEVRYNEQFF.

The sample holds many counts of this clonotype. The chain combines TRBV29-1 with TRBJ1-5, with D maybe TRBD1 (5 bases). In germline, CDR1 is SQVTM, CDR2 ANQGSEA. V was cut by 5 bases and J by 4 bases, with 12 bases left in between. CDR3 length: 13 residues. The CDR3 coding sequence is TGCAGCGTTATGGACAATGGGAATCAGCCCCAGCATTTT. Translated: CSVMDNGNQPQHF.

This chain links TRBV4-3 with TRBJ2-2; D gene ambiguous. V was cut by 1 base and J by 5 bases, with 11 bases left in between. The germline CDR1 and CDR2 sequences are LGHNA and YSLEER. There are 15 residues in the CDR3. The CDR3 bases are TGCGCCAGCAGCCAAGTTTGGAGAAGGACCGGGGAGCTGTTTTTT. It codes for CASSQVWRRTGELFF.

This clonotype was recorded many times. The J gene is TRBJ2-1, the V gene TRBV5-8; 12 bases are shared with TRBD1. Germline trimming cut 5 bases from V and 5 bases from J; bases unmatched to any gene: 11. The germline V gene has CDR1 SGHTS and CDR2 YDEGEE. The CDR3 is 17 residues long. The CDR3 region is CASRPDRDRGPHNEQFF. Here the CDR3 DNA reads TGTGCCAGCAGACCAGACCGGGACAGGGGGCCTCACAATGAGCAGTTCTTC.

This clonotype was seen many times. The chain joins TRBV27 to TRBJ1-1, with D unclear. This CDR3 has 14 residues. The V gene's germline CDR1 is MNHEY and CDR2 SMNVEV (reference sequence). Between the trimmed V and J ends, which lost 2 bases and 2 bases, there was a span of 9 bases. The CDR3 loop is CASSLKVSNTEAFF. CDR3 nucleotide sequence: TGTGCCAGCAGTTTAAAGGTTTCTAACACTGAAGCTTTCTTT.

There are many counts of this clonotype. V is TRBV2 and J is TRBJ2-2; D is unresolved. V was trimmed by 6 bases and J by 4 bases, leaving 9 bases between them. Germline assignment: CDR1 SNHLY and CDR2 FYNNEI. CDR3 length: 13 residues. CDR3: CASRIYLTGELFF. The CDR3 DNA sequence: TGTGCCAGCAGAATCTACCTCACCGGGGAGCTGTTTTTT.

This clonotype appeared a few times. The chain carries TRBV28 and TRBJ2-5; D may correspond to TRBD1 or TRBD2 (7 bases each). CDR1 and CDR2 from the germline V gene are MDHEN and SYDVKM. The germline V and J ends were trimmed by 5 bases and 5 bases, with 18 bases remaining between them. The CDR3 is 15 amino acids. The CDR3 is CASSPSGTARETQYF. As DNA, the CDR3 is TGTGCCAGCAGTCCAAGCGGGACAGCCCGGGAGACCCAGTACTTC. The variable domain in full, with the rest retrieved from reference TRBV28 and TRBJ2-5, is DVKVTQSSRYLVKRTGEKVFLECVQDMDHENMFWYRQDPGLGLRLIYFSYDVKMKEKGDIPEGYSVSREKKERFSLILESASTNQTSMYLCASSPSGTARETQYFGPGTRLLVL.

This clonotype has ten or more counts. CDR3 in DNA: TGTGCCAGCAGTCTCTCGACAGGGAGCTCCTACGAGCAGTACTTC. Translation gives CASSLSTGSSYEQYF. The chain combines TRBV12-3 or TRBV12-4 with TRBJ2-7, with 7 bases aligning to TRBD1. V was pared by 5 bases and J by 0 bases, with 7 bases of the junction left unmatched. The CDR3 is 15 amino acids.

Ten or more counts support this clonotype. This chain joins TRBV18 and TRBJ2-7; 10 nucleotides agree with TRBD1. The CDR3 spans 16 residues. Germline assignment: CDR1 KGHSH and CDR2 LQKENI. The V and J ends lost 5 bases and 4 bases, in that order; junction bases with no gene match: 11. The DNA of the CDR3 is TGTGCCAGCTCAGGTACACGGCTGGACAGGGGGTACGAGCAGTACTTC. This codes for CASSGTRLDRGYEQYF.

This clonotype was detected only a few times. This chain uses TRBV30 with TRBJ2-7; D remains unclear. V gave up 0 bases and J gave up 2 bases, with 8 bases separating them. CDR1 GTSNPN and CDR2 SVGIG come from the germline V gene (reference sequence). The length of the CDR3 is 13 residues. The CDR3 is CAWSVGSTYEQYF. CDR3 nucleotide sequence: TGTGCCTGGAGTGTGGGATCTACCTACGAGCAGTACTTC.

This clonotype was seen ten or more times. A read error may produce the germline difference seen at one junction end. CDR3 DNA sequence: TGCGCCAGCAGCTTGGGCGGCTCCTACAATGAGCAGTTCTTC. Translating it yields CASSLGGSYNEQFF. The chain is built from TRBV12-3 or TRBV12-4 and TRBJ2-1; D call uncertain. This CDR3 region has 14 residues.

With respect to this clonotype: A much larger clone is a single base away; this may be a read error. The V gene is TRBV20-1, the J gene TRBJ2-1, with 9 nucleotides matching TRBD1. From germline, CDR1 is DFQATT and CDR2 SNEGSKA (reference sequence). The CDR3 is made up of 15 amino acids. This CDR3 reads CSAKPRDRAHNGQFF. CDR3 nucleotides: TGCAGTGCTAAGCCCCGGGACAGGGCCCACAATGGGCAGTTCTTC.

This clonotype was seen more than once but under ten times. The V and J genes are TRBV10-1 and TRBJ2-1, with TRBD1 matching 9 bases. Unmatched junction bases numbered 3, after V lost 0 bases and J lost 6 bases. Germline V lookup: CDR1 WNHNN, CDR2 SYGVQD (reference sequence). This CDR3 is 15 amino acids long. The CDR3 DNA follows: TGCGCCAGCAGTGAGTCGAAGGGACAGGGCAATGAGCAGTTCTTC. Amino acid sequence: CASSESKGQGNEQFF.

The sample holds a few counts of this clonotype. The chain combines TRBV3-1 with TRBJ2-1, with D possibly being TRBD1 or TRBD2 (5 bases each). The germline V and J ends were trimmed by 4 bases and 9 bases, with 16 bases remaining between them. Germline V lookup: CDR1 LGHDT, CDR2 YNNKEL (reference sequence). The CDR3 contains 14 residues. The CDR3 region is CASSLQFGGGEQFF. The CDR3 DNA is TGTGCCAGCAGCCTTCAGTTCGGTGGGGGTGAGCAGTTCTTC.

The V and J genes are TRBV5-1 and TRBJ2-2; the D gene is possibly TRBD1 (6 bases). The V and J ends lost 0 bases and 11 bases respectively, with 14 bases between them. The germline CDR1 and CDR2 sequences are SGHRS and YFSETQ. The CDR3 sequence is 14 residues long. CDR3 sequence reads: CASSLDRAVNELFF. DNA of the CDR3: TGCGCCAGCAGCTTGGACAGGGCGGTAAATGAGCTGTTTTTT.

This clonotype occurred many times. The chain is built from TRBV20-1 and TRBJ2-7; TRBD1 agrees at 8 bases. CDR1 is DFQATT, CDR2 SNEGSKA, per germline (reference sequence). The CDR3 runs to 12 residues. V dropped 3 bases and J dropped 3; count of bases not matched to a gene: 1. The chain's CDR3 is CSASDRGYEQYF. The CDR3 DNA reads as TGCAGTGCTAGTGACAGGGGCTACGAGCAGTACTTC.

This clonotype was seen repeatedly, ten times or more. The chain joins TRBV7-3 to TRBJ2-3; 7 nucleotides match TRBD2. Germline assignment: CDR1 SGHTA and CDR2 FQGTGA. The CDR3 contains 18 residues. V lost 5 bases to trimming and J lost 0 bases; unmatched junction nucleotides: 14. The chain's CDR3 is CASSPYKRLADSTDTQYF. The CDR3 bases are TGTGCCAGCAGCCCTTACAAAAGGCTAGCGGATAGCACAGATACGCAGTATTTT.

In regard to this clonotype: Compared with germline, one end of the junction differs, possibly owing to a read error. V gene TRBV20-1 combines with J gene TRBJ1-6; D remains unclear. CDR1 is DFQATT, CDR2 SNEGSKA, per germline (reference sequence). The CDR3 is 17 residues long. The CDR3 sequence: CCARTPTQTSYNSPLHF. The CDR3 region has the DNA TGCTGTGCTAGAACCCCGACACAAACTTCCTATAATTCACCCCTCCACTTT.

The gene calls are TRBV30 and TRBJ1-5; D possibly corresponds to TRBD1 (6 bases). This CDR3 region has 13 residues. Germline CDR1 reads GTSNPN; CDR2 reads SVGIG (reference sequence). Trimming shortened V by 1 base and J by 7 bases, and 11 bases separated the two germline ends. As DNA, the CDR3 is TGTGCCTGGAGTGACAGGGTAGGACAGCCCCAGCATTTT. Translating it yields CAWSDRVGQPQHF.